What follows is one TCR beta chain and its context. This entry belongs to a study of blood T cell repertoires in COVID-19. In the study overall: Sites across the United States, Italy and Spain contributed samples from acute and convalescent COVID-19.

All enrollees were roughly 18 to 100 years old and from fewer than 25 US areas. Symptom resolution, clearance, or two negative PCRs marked donors in Cohort 3 as recovered. Germline CDR1 is GTSNPN and CDR2 is SVGIG (reference sequence). The CDR3 extends over 16 amino acids. V lost 2 bases to trimming and J lost 0 bases; unmatched junction nucleotides: 5. Produced via immunoSEQ multiplex PCR; TCRdb's table is partial and in-frame only. Of approximately 350,000 clones listed, around four fifths were seen once; the top ten hold less than 6%. V usage is TRBV30 and J usage is TRBJ1-4; 8 bases match TRBD1. The receptor was isolated from a woman in her 50s who had recovered from COVID-19. The sequencing input was PBMCs or T cells enriched from blood (not recorded which). The CDR3 DNA is TGTGCCTGGAGTATAGGACAGGGAACAACTAATGAAAAACTGTTTTTT. As protein: CAWSIGQGTTNEKLFF.